This T cell receptor (beta chain) was recorded in a study of T cell changes during pregnancy in multiple sclerosis (dated by TCRdb to the late 2010s). Some background on the complete study: In women with multiple sclerosis, the researchers looked at how the T cell repertoire shifted as pregnancy progressed.

With respect to this clone: It lacks a known antigen. The sample holds no much larger clone one base away, and base qualities are not on file.

Taken from cysteine to phenylalanine, the CDR3 has 15 residues. Only CDR3 DNA is held: 45 bases, read in frame from base 1. The method behind the library was the immunoSEQ multiplex PCR assay. In its TCRdb copy, this immuneACCESS table keeps in-frame sequences only and misses some clones. Where compared with another copy, unresolved V genes explain less than half of these, and the others have no known cause. The sample data list some 97,000 clones, and 92% of these were observed just once. 1.9% of the sample is held by the ten biggest clonotypes. The chain links TRBV12-1 with TRBJ1-2; the table names TRBD1, a call not compared with the DNA. TRBV12-1 represents a pseudogene. Sequencing was performed on peripheral blood, taken after pregnancy. The sequence derives from a female donor with multiple sclerosis, enrolled in a pregnancy study. The sequenced DNA is TGTGCCAGCAGCCCGGGGACAGGGGGCTGCTATGGCTACACCTTC. Translated, this is CASSPGTGGCYGYTF.